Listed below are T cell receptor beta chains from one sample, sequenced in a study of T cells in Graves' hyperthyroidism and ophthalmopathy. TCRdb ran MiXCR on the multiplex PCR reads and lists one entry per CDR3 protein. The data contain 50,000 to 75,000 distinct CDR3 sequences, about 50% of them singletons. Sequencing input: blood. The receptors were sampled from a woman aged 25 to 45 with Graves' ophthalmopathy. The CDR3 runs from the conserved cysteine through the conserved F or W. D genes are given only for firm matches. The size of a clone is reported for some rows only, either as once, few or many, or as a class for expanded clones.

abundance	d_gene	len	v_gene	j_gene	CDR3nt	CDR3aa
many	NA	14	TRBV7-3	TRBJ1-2	TGTGCCAGCAGCTTAATGGGGGGAAGTGGTGGCTACACCTTC	CASSLMGGSGGYTF
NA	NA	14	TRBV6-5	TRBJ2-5	TGTGCCAGCAGTTACCGCCGTGGAGGGGAGACCCAGTACTTC	CASSYRRGGETQYF
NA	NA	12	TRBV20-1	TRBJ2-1	TGCAGTGCTAGAGGGCTAAACAATGAGCAGTTCTTC	CSARGLNNEQFF
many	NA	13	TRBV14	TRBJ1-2	TGTGCCAGCAGCCCTGGGGTGAGCTATGGTTACACCTTC	CASSPGVSYGYTF
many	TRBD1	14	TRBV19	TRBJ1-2	TGTGCCAGTAGTGCAGGGGGTTCGAACTATGGCTACACCTTC	CASSAGGSNYGYTF
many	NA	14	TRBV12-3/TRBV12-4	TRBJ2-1	TGTGCCAGCAGTTTGGTTCCTATAGTCAATGAGCAGTTCTTC	CASSLVPIVNEQFF
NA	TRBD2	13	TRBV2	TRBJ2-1	TGTGCCAGCACGGGAGGGTCTTACAATGAGCAGTTCTTC	CASTGGSYNEQFF
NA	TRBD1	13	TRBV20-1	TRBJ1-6	TGCAGTGCTAGGACAGGGGGCGCGACACCCCTCCACTTT	CSARTGGATPLHF
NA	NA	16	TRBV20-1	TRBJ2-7	TGCAGTGCTCCTACCGGGAGACTGACAAGCTCCTACGAGCAGTACTTC	CSAPTGRLTSSYEQYF
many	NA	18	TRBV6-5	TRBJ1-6	TGTGCCAGCAGTTACTCGATGACGACGAGCTCCTATAATTCACCCCTCCACTTT	CASSYSMTTSSYNSPLHF
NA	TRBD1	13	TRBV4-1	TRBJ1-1	TGCGCCAGCAGACGGACAGGCGATGAGGAAGCTTTCTTT	CASRRTGDEEAFF
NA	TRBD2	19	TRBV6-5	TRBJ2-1	TGTGCCAGCAGTTACCGAGCTTTTATAATAGCGGGAGTTAGCAATGAGCAGTCCTTC	CASSYRAFIIAGVSNEQSF
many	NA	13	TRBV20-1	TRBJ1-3	TGCAGTGCCGGACTTGGGATAGGAAACACCATATATTTT	CSAGLGIGNTIYF
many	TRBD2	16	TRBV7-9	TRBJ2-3	TGTGCCAGCAGCCGGAACTTAGGGAGGGGCGCAGATACGCAGTATTTT	CASSRNLGRGADTQYF
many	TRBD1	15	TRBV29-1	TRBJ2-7	TGCAGCGTATATATGGGGGACAGGCCTACCTACGAGCAGTACTTC	CSVYMGDRPTYEQYF
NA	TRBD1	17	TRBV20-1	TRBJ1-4	TGCAGTGCTAGGGGTGTTGGGACAGGGGTAACTAATGAAAAACTGTTTTTT	CSARGVGTGVTNEKLFF
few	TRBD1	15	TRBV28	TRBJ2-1	TGTGCCAGCAGTCTCGGACAGGGTCGTTACAATGAGCAGTTCTTC	CASSLGQGRYNEQFF
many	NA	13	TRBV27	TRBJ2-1	TGTGCCAGCAGTTTTCGAGGGGCAAGGGAGCAGTTCTTC	CASSFRGAREQFF
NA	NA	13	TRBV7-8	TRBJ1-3	TGTGCCAGCAATTTAACCGATGGAAACACCATATATTTT	CASNLTDGNTIYF
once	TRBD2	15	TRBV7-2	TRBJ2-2	TGTGCCAGCAGCTTTAGCGGGGAGAACGTTGGGGAGCTGTTTTTT	CASSFSGENVGELFF
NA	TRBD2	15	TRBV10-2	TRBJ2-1	TGCGCCAGCCAAGATCGGACTAGGCAGAGTAATGAGCAGTTCTTC	CASQDRTRQSNEQFF
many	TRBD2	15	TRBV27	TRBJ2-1	TGTGCCAGCAGCTCGGGACTAAGCTCCTACAATGAGCAGTTCTTC	CASSSGLSSYNEQFF
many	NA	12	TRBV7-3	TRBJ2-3	TGTGCCAGCAGCTTGGACCGGGATACGCAGTATTTT	CASSLDRDTQYF
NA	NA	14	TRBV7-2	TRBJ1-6	TGTGCCAGCAGCTTGGCTAGCGGCGGGTCACCCCTCCACTTT	CASSLASGGSPLHF
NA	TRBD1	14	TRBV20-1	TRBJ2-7	TGCAGTGCTAGAGAACGGGACAGCAGTAGCGAGCAGTACTTC	CSARERDSSSEQYF
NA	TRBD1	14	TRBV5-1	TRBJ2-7	TGCGCCAGCAGCCAGGACAGGGGACGAGACGAGCGGTACTTC	CASSQDRGRDERYF
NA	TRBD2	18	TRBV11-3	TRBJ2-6	TGTGCCAGCAGCCAAATAGGACTAGCGGGATCTGGGGCCAACGTCCTGACTTTC	CASSQIGLAGSGANVLTF
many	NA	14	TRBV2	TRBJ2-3	TGTGCCAGCAGTGAAAGCGGCGGCTACCCGCCGGAGTATTTT	CASSESGGYPPEYF
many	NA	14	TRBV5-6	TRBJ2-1	TGTGCCAGCAGCTTGGTGGGCCCGGTCAATGAGCAGTTCTTC	CASSLVGPVNEQFF
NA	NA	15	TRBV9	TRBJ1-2	TGTGGCGGCAGTGTAGGGGGGGCTGCGGGCTATGGCTACACCTTC	CGGSVGGAAGYGYTF
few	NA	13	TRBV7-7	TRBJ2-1	TGTGCTACCGACATCGTCCCCTACAATGAGCAGTTCTTC	CATDIVPYNEQFF
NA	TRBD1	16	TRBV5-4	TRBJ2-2	TGTGCCAGCAGCTCCGGGACAGGGGTCCCCACCGGGGAGCTGTTTTTT	CASSSGTGVPTGELFF
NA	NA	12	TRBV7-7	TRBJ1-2	TGTGCTAGCAGCTTAGTAGCGGGGGGCTACACCTTC	CASSLVAGGYTF
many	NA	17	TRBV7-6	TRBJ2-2	TGTGCCAGCAGTTACCAGGAGACACGGAGGGGCACCGGGGAGCTGTTTTTT	CASSYQETRRGTGELFF
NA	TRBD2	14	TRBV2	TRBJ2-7	TGTGCCAGCAGAAAGCGGGAGAGCTCCTACGAGCAGTACTTC	CASRKRESSYEQYF
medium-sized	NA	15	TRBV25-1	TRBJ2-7	TGTGCCAGCAGTGAATTGGGAGTTTCCCCCTACGAGCAGTACTTC	CASSELGVSPYEQYF
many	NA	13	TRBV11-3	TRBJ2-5	TGTGCCAGCAGCCTCGGACTTCAAGAGACCCAGTACTTC	CASSLGLQETQYF
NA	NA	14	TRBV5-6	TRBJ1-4	TGTGCCAGCAGCGCCGGGACGTGGAAGGAAAAGCTGTTTTTT	CASSAGTWKEKLFF
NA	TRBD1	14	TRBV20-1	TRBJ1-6	TGCAGTGCTCCCCGGGACAGGGGTAATTCACCCCTCCACTTT	CSAPRDRGNSPLHF
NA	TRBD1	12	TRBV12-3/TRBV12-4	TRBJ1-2	TGTGCCAGCATAGGGACAGGGGATGGCTACACCTTC	CASIGTGDGYTF
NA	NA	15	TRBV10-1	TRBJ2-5	TGCGCCAGCAGTGAGCCCCATAGCGCCAAAGAGACCCAGTACTTC	CASSEPHSAKETQYF
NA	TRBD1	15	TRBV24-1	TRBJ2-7	TGTGCCACCAGTGATCCGGGACAGGGATCCTACGAGCAGTACTTC	CATSDPGQGSYEQYF
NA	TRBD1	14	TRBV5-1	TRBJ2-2	TGCGCCAGCAAGGGACAGGGGGCGACCGGGGTGCTGTCTTTT	CASKGQGATGVLSF
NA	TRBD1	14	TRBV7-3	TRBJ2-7	TGTGCCAGCAGCTCGACAGGGGGGGACTACGAGCAGTACTTC	CASSSTGGDYEQYF
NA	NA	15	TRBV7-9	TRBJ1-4	TGTGCCAGCAGCTTAGGGGACAACTACAATGAAAAACTGTTTTTT	CASSLGDNYNEKLFF
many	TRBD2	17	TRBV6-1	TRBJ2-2	TGTGCCAGCAGCGGGTTCGGTGCGGGAGGGGGGACCGGGGAGCTGTTTTTT	CASSGFGAGGGTGELFF
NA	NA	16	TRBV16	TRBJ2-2	TGTGCCAGCTCACCACTGGCCACGAGAGACACCGGGGAGCTGTTTTTT	CASSPLATRDTGELFF